This T cell receptor (beta chain) was retrieved from a study of cytomegalovirus exposure and HLA in healthy donors (dated by TCRdb to about 2017). In the study overall: According to a later analysis, the approximately 120 validation repertoires were produced on the same platform as the roughly 600 repertoires of the first cohort. A separate validation cohort of approximately 130 different subjects was used in addition to the approximately 700-subject first cohort. To predict cytomegalovirus infection status, the study combined high-throughput TCR immunosequencing, statistical association of individual TCRs with disease status, and machine learning. The study was designed to test whether signatures of past pathogen exposure could be identified by cataloging public T cell receptors. What the authors observed across the whole study: A later analysis found that TCRs clustered in the first cohort also tended to co-occur in the roughly 110 validation repertoires, with 94% of cluster scores above 0. Most TCR sequences were observed very rarely across donors, whereas some public TCRs were present in many individuals. In vitro tests confirmed that three of the cytomegalovirus-associated TCR beta chains recognize cytomegalovirus antigens. The classifier was reported to diagnose cytomegalovirus status with high specificity and sensitivity in both the original and validation cohorts. A later analysis lacked HLA typing for the validation cohort, so it scored co-occurrence in that cohort across all 120 repertoires. The study listed around 160 TCR beta chains as associated with cytomegalovirus. According to the authors, the approach could potentially be generalized to other disease states and immunological phenotypes.

At the junction V is shortened by 5 bases and J by 5 bases; bases outside the gene matches: 7. The germline V gene encodes CDR1 MNHNS and CDR2 SASEGT. The CDR3 starts with the cysteine, ends with the phenylalanine, and has 14 residues. Just CDR3 DNA is preserved here, 42 bases in frame from base 1. The library relied on the immunoSEQ multiplex PCR assay. From the authors' description of their analysis: A statistical classification framework was developed to diagnose cytomegalovirus status using the catalog of TCR beta chain sequences. The clones in this table, taken by TCRdb from immuneACCESS, are in-frame only. Not every clone is retained; where verified, under half of the shortfall comes from an unresolved V gene, and the cause of the rest is unknown. Clonal size and the V and J genes are those of that table, whereas D and trimming came from the DNA. This sample has 200,000 to 250,000 clones in its table, and about nine tenths of those were observed once. The ten largest clones capture roughly 2% of the sample.

Separate from the roughly 650-subject first cohort, the validation cohort of roughly 130 subjects was the group to which the donors belonged. A note on this clone: It has no known antigen specificity. No per-base quality is available; no much larger clone lies one base away.

Sequencing input: PBMCs. This receptor was identified in a woman between 18 and 30 years old in good health and CMV-seropositive. Recombination joined TRBV6-1 with TRBJ2-5, with TRBD1 identical over 8 junction bases. The sequence in DNA is TGTGCCAGCAGTACGGACAGGGCAGGGGAGACCCAGTACTTC. Its protein reads: CASSTDRAGETQYF.